Presented here are 17 T cell receptor beta chains from one specimen sequenced in a study of cytomegalovirus exposure and HLA in healthy donors. 60 Vbeta and 13 Jbeta primers were used in PCR. Repertoires were generated with immunoSEQ multiplex PCR, while TCRdb's copy carries only in-frame clones and drops some. The table has some 170,000 clones, 82% seen once. Sequencing was carried out using PBMCs. The receptor set was obtained from a girl aged 10 to 17 in good health and CMV-seropositive.

This clone was seen more than once but under ten times. The chain employs TRBV27 and TRBJ1-1; a weak D match, TRBD1 (5 bases). Germline V gives CDR1 MNHEY, CDR2 SMNVEV (reference sequence). The CDR3 totals 17 residues. Trimming cost V 5 bases and J 2 bases, with 21 bases left between them. The CDR3 DNA reads TGTGCCAGCAGTCCCCTGCCCCCAGGGCTTGGAAACACTGAAGCTTTCTTT. Translating gives CASSPLPPGLGNTEAFF.

The V gene is TRBV6-5, the J gene TRBJ1-2; weak D call: TRBD1 (6 bases). Trimming left V 6 bases short and J 4 bases short, with 15 bases between. CDR3 size: 14 residues. Germline V gives CDR1 MNHEY, CDR2 SVGAGI. CDR3 protein: CASRRYRDLYGYTF. DNA of the CDR3: TGTGCCAGCAGGAGGTACAGGGACCTCTATGGCTACACCTTC.

J is TRBJ2-1 and V is TRBV28, with D unclear. V was pared by 2 bases and J by 1 base, with 9 bases between. Germline V CDR1 and CDR2: MDHEN, SYDVKM. CDR3 length: 15 amino acids. CDR3 nucleotides: TGTGCCAGCAGTTTACGGCAGACTTCCTACAATGAGCAGTTCTTC. Translated, it gives CASSLRQTSYNEQFF.

The chain is built from TRBV28 and TRBJ2-6; weak D call: TRBD2 (6 bases). The CDR3 loop spans 15 amino acids. The V gene lost 6 bases and the J gene lost 8 bases, with 17 bases spanning the gap. Germline CDR1 is MDHEN and CDR2 is SYDVKM. CDR3 DNA: TGTGCCAGCAGGGGCCGGAGGGATCAGTCCAACGTCCTGACTTTC. Amino acid sequence: CASRGRRDQSNVLTF.

This clone was observed a single time. The V gene is TRBV2, the J gene TRBJ2-1; TRBD2 matches at 15 bases. Trimming cost V 8 bases and J 10 bases; bases outside gene matches: 9. The CDR3 runs to 15 residues. Germline V gene lookup returns CDR1 SNHLY and CDR2 FYNNEI. The CDR3 DNA follows: TGTGCCAGCCCCCCTCCGGGACTAGCGGGAGGAGAGCAGTTCTTC. Translated, it gives CASPPPGLAGGEQFF.

This clone was picked up a small number of times. V and J are TRBV28 and TRBJ1-2; TRBD1 is a possible D gene (5 bases). This CDR3 spans 12 amino acids. V was pared by 6 bases and J by 8 bases, with 13 bases between. The V gene's germline CDR1 is MDHEN and CDR2 SYDVKM. The CDR3 bases are TGTGCCAGCAGACCACAGGCTAAAGGCTACACCTTC. It specifies CASRPQAKGYTF.

The chain links TRBV6-4 to TRBJ2-5; a weak D match, TRBD2 (6 bases). Trimming pared 2 bases from V and 5 bases from J, leaving 9 bases between. Germline V gene sequence: CDR1 MRHNA, CDR2 SNTAGT. CDR3 size: 13 residues. As DNA, the CDR3 is TGTGCCAGCAGTGACGAGGAGGGGGAGACCCAGTACTTC. Protein product: CASSDEEGETQYF.

The chain uses TRBV2 and TRBJ2-3; the D is unclear. The V gene lost 5 bases and the J gene lost 1 base, with 7 bases spanning the gap. Germline CDR1 and CDR2: SNHLY and FYNNEI. CDR3 size: 13 residues. Here the CDR3 reads CASSSHGTDTQYF. CDR3 DNA sequence: TGTGCCAGCAGTTCCCATGGCACAGATACGCAGTATTTT. Full variable domain (remainder filled in from reference TRBV2 and TRBJ2-3): EPEVTQTPSHQVTQMGQEVILRCVPISNHLYFYWYRQILGQKVEFLVSFYNNEISEKSEIFDDQFSVERPDGSNFTLKIRSTKLEDSAMYFCASSSHGTDTQYFGPGTRLTVL.

The V gene is TRBV7-2, the J gene TRBJ2-5, with D possibly TRBD2 on 6 matching bases. Germline CDR1 is SGHTA and CDR2 is FQGNSA. V lost 2 bases, J lost 5 bases, and 15 bases lay in between. This CDR3 comprises 15 residues. The CDR3 coding sequence is TGTGCCAGCAGCTTAAGACCTAGCGTCGGGGAGACCCAGTACTTC. Amino acid sequence: CASSLRPSVGETQYF.

The chain has TRBV14 and TRBJ1-1; D unclear. This CDR3 region has 16 residues. Germline-derived CDR1 and CDR2 are SGHDN and FVKESK. V was cut by 1 base and J by 0 bases, with 12 bases left in between. The CDR3 protein is CASSQALRGLNTEAFF. In DNA form, the CDR3 reads TGTGCCAGCAGCCAAGCTCTTCGGGGTTTGAACACTGAAGCTTTCTTT.

J is TRBJ1-1 and V is TRBV7-8; a weak D match, TRBD1 (5 bases). V dropped 5 bases and J dropped 0 bases, with 10 bases sitting between them. This CDR3 has 14 amino acids. Germline lookup yields CDR1 SGHVS and CDR2 FQNEAQ. The CDR3 here is CASSPAQVNTEAFF. The CDR3 region has the DNA TGTGCCAGCAGCCCAGCACAGGTGAACACTGAAGCTTTCTTT.

The V and J genes are TRBV4-3 and TRBJ1-2, with a weak D call TRBD1 (5 bases). The CDR3 extends over 15 amino acids. Germline lookup yields CDR1 LGHNA and CDR2 YSLEER. The ends were cut back, 4 bases at V and 5 bases at J, with 17 bases in the middle. This chain's CDR3 is CASSPFGGGFYGYTF. The CDR3 coding sequence is TGCGCCAGCAGCCCCTTTGGGGGGGGGTTTTATGGCTACACCTTC.

The CDR3: CASSGRRGGPRGANVLTF. CDR3 DNA: TGTGCCAGCAGCGGCAGGAGGGGAGGGCCGCGAGGGGCCAACGTCCTGACTTTC. This chain uses TRBV9 with TRBJ2-6; 7 positions match TRBD2. The CDR3 runs to 18 residues. Per the germline V gene, CDR1 is SGDLS and CDR2 is YYNGEE. Trimming took 3 bases from V and 4 from J; bases not matched to a gene: 13.

The chain combines TRBV5-6 with TRBJ2-1; D gene unclear. The CDR3 is 14 amino acids. The ends were cut back, 1 base at V and 2 bases at J, with 7 bases in the middle. The germline CDR1 and CDR2 sequences are SGHDT and YYEEEE. This chain's CDR3 is CASSLLPPYNEQFF. The CDR3 bases are TGTGCCAGCAGCTTGCTTCCCCCCTACAATGAGCAGTTCTTC.

The genes are TRBV28 and TRBJ1-2; D gene unclear. Germline V CDR1 and CDR2: MDHEN, SYDVKM. Trimming shortened V by 7 bases and J by 5 bases, and 17 bases separated the two germline ends. This CDR3 has 14 amino acids. The CDR3 protein is CASTSRLDTYGYTF. CDR3 DNA: TGTGCCAGCACCTCTAGATTAGATACGTATGGCTACACCTTC.

This chain uses TRBV7-2 with TRBJ2-1; 9 positions match TRBD2. The CDR3 extends over 15 amino acids. The J segment lost 9 bases and the V segment lost 5 bases, leaving 11 bases of the junction unmatched. The germline CDR1 and CDR2 sequences are SGHTA and FQGNSA. CDR3 bases: TGTGCCAGCAGCCCTACCCTAGCGGGATCGGCTGAGCAGTTCTTC. It yields the protein CASSPTLAGSAEQFF. Together with reference TRBV7-2 and TRBJ2-1, the CDR3 gives the full variable domain: GAGVSQSPSNKVTEKGKDVELRCDPISGHTALYWYRQSLGQGLEFLIYFQGNSAPDKSGLPSDRFSAERTGGSVSTLTIQRTQQEDSAVYLCASSPTLAGSAEQFFGPGTRLTVL.

The chain joins TRBV28 to TRBJ2-1; TRBD2 aligns across 10 bases. Germline trimming cut 4 bases from V and 5 bases from J; bases unmatched to any gene: 17. Germline CDR1 is MDHEN and CDR2 is SYDVKM. The CDR3 totals 19 residues. The CDR3 region has the DNA TGTGCCAGCAGTTCACCGGGACTAGCGTCACCCCGCCCGCACAATGAGCAGTTCTTC. Encoded protein: CASSSPGLASPRPHNEQFF.